One T cell receptor (beta chain) is described in this entry. These data are taken from a study of blood T cell repertoires in COVID-19. Whole-study context: COVID-19 samples from acute and convalescent phases originated in the United States, Italy and Spain. T cells, B-cell-depleted T cells, or PBMCs provided the cDNA or gDNA that served as material.

In the authors' workflow: Cell counts per sample came from amplifying reference gene primers. This table comes from immunoSEQ multiplex PCR, and its TCRdb copy is limited to in-frame clones, with some not included. The V and J calls and clone size were taken over from that table, and D and trimming were inferred from the DNA. The data show roughly 260,000 clones, about 88% seen once. Per the germline V gene, CDR1 is SGHDN and CDR2 is FVKESK. This CDR3 spans 15 amino acids. V was trimmed by 0 bases and J by 4 bases, leaving 12 bases between them. Sequencing was performed on peripheral blood. The TCR comes from a man aged 60 to 75 who had recovered from COVID-19. The chain has TRBV14 and TRBJ1-2; a possible D gene is TRBD1 (6 bases). CDR3 residues: CASSQDRQASYGYTF. The CDR3 DNA is TGTGCCAGCAGCCAAGATCGACAGGCATCCTATGGCTACACCTTC.